The 10 T cell receptor beta chains given below trace back to one sample, sequenced in a study of blood T cell repertoires in COVID-19. Method: immunoSEQ multiplex PCR; TCRdb's copy keeps in-frame clones and lacks some. The repertoire holds 76,000 or so clones, with around nine tenths as singletons. Input material: peripheral blood. The receptors originated from a man aged 25-45 years with acute or convalescent COVID-19.

The chain recombines TRBV28 with TRBJ2-7; 12 bases are shared with TRBD2. V lost 3 bases and J lost 3; bases outside the gene matches: 6. The CDR3 runs 16 residues. Germline CDR1 MDHEN, CDR2 SYDVKM. The CDR3 reads CASSLETSGSVYEQYF. The DNA for the CDR3 is TGTGCCAGCAGTTTGGAGACTAGCGGGAGTGTCTACGAGCAGTACTTC.

The chain couples TRBV5-1 to TRBJ1-2, with a weak D call TRBD1 (5 bases). This CDR3 has 15 amino acids. V lost 3 bases and J 8 bases, leaving 20 bases between the germline ends. CDR1 is SGHRS and CDR2 is YFSETQ in the germline V gene. CDR3 bases: TGCGCCAGCAGCTCCCCCGGGGGACCGAGTAGAGGCTACACCTTC. Amino acid sequence: CASSSPGGPSRGYTF. The full variable domain, rest sourced from reference TRBV5-1 and TRBJ1-2, is KAGVTQTPRYLIKTRGQQVTLSCSPISGHRSVSWYQQTPGQGLQFLFEYFSETQRNKGNFPGRFSGRQFSNSRSEMNVSTLELGDSALYLCASSSPGGPSRGYTFGSGTRLTVV.

This clone occurred once. The chain joins TRBV18 to TRBJ1-2; D possibly corresponds to TRBD1 (5 bases). The CDR3 spans 13 residues. Between the trimmed V and J ends, which lost 2 bases and 6 bases, there was a span of 10 bases. Germline CDR1 reads KGHSH; CDR2 reads LQKENI. The CDR3 DNA reads TGTGCCAGCTCACCAGGCGGGGCTAATGGCTACACCTTC. Translation: CASSPGGANGYTF.

In its sample, this clone was seen once. The chain combines TRBV9 with TRBJ1-3, with a weak D call TRBD1 (6 bases). Germline V gives CDR1 SGDLS, CDR2 YYNGEE. The V end was cut by 1 base, the J end by 2 bases, with 13 bases between. The CDR3 length is 16 residues. The CDR3 here is CASSVTGLDAGNTIYF. The CDR3 nucleotides are TGTGCCAGCAGCGTAACAGGGTTAGACGCTGGAAACACCATATATTTT.

The chain is built from TRBV12-5 and TRBJ2-1, with D unclear. This CDR3 has 12 amino acids. Germline V gene sequence: CDR1 LGHNT, CDR2 FRNRAP. V lost 7 bases, J lost 5 bases, and 9 bases lay in between. In DNA form, the CDR3 reads TGTGCTAGTGCAGTTCTTGACAATGAGCAGTTCTTC. Its translation is CASAVLDNEQFF.

The genes are TRBV5-4 and TRBJ2-7, with 8 bases identical to TRBD2. This CDR3 contains 16 residues. V lost 0 bases and J lost 0; bases outside the gene matches: 5. Germline values: CDR1 SGHNT, CDR2 YYREEE (reference sequence). CDR3 DNA: TGTGCCAGCAGCTTGGCCGGCGGGGGGATCTCCTACGAGCAGTACTTC. Protein sequence: CASSLAGGGISYEQYF.

The chain couples TRBV10-2 to TRBJ1-2, with 12 bases identical to TRBD1. CDR3 size: 14 residues. The germline CDR1 and CDR2 sequences are WSHSY and SAAADI. With V trimmed by 6 bases and J by 7 bases, 6 bases remained unmatched. CDR3 protein: CASSMGQGAGGYTF. The CDR3 bases are TGCGCCAGCAGCATGGGACAGGGGGCGGGTGGCTACACCTTC.

This chain uses TRBV5-6 with TRBJ2-7; the match to TRBD1 covers 9 bases. The CDR3 contains 15 residues. V trimming: 2 bases; J trimming: 4 bases; junction bases outside the gene matches: 7. Germline V gene data show CDR1 as SGHDT and CDR2 as YYEEEE. CDR3 nucleotide sequence: TGTGCCAGCAGCTTAACCGGGACAGGGACTTACGAGCAGTACTTC. This sequence encodes CASSLTGTGTYEQYF.

This rearrangement joins TRBV7-9 to TRBJ1-5, with 8 bases fitting TRBD1. The germline V gene encodes CDR1 SEHNR and CDR2 FQNEAQ (reference sequence). The CDR3 runs 14 residues. V dropped 2 bases and J dropped 6; count of bases not matched to a gene: 3. The CDR3 DNA follows: TGTGCCAGCAGCTTAACAGGGGGTACTCAGCCCCAGCATTTT. Its protein is CASSLTGGTQPQHF.

The chain uses TRBV6-5 and TRBJ2-7; D possibly corresponds to TRBD2 (6 bases). Trimming stripped 7 bases from V and 4 bases from J, with 17 bases between. The CDR3 loop spans 14 amino acids. The germline gives CDR1 MNHEY, CDR2 SVGAGI. The DNA of the CDR3 is TGTGCCAGCACCCTACAGGAGGGTTCGTACGAGCAGTACTTC. It encodes CASTLQEGSYEQYF.